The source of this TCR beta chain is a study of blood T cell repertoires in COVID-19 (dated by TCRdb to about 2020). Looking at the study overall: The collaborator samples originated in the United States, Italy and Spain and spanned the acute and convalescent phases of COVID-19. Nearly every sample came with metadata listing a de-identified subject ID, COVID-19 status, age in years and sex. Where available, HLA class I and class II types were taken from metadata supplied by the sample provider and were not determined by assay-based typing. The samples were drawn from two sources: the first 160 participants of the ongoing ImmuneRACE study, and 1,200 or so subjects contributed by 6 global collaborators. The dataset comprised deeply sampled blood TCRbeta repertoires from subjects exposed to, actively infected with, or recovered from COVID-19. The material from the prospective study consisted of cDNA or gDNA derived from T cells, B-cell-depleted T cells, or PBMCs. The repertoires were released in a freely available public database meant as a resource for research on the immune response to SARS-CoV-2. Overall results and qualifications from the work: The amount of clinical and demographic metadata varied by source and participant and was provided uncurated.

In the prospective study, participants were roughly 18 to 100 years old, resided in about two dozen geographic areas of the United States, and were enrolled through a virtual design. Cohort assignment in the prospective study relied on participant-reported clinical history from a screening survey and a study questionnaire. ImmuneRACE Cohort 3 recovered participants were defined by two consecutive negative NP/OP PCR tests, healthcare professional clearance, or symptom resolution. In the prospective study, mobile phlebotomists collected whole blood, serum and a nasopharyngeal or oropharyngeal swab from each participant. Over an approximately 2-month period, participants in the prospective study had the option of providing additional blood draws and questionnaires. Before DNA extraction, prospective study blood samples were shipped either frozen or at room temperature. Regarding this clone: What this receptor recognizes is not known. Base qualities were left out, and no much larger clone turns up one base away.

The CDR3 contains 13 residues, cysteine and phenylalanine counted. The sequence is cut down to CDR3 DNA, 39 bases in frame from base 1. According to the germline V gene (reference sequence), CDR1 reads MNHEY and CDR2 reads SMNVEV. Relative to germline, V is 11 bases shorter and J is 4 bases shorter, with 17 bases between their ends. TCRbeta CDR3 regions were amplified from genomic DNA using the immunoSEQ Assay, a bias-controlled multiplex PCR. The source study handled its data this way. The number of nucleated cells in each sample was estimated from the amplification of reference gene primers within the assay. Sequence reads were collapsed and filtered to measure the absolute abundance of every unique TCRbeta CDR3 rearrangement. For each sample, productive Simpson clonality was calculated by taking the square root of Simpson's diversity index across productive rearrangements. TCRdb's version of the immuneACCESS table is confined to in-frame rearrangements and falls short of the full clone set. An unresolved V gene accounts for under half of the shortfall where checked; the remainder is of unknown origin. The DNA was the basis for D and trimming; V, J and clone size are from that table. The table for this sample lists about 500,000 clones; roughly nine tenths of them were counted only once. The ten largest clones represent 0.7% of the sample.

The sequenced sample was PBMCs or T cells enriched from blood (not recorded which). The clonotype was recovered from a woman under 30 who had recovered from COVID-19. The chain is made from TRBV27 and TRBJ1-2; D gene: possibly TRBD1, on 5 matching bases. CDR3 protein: CAAGRGVAYGYTF. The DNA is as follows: TGTGCCGCTGGGCGGGGGGTGGCCTATGGCTACACCTTC.